This is a list of T cell receptor beta chains from one sample in a study of blood T cell repertoires in COVID-19. Here immunoSEQ multiplex PCR was the method, and the copy in TCRdb shows in-frame clones only, minus some. Of 250,000 to 350,000 clones in the sample, 80% to 90% were seen once. Material: PBMCs or T cells enriched from blood (not recorded which). The receptors come from a woman between 18 and 29 years old who had recovered from COVID-19. Both conserved end residues are part of each CDR3. The D gene is left open where the match is weak. Not every row has a clone size; where given, it reads once, few, many or a size class.

v_call: TRBV4-2
clone_size: -
j_call: TRBJ1-1
d_call: -
cdr3_nt: TGTGCCAGCAGCCACCCAGGTAATCTGAACACTGAAGCTTTCTTT
cdr3_aa: CASSHPGNLNTEAFF

v_call: TRBV27
clone_size: -
j_call: TRBJ1-5
d_call: -
cdr3_nt: TGTGCCAGCAGTTGGGGGGGGCGCTTACGCAATCAGCCCCAGCATTTT
cdr3_aa: CASSWGGRLRNQPQHF

v_call: TRBV6-5
clone_size: -
j_call: TRBJ1-1
d_call: -
cdr3_nt: TGTGCCAGCAGTTATTCTTCGTACACTGAAGCTTTCTTT
cdr3_aa: CASSYSSYTEAFF

v_call: TRBV4-2
clone_size: -
j_call: TRBJ1-2
d_call: TRBD1
cdr3_nt: TGTGCCAGCAGCCAAGCCGACAGGGAAGATGGCTACACCTTC
cdr3_aa: CASSQADREDGYTF

v_call: TRBV28
clone_size: -
j_call: TRBJ1-6
d_call: -
cdr3_nt: TGTGCCAGCAGTTTAGCCCAGGGGTTGGATTCACCCCTCCACTTT
cdr3_aa: CASSLAQGLDSPLHF

v_call: TRBV3-1/TRBV3-2
clone_size: -
j_call: TRBJ2-7
d_call: -
cdr3_nt: TGTGCCAGCAGCCAACTAGACGCACCCTCCTACGAGCAGTACTTC
cdr3_aa: CASSQLDAPSYEQYF

v_call: TRBV12-3/TRBV12-4
clone_size: -
j_call: TRBJ2-7
d_call: -
cdr3_nt: TGTGCCAGCAGTTTATCAGGTATCCACGAGCAGTACTTC
cdr3_aa: CASSLSGIHEQYF

v_call: TRBV18
clone_size: -
j_call: TRBJ2-7
d_call: TRBD1
cdr3_nt: TGTGCCAGCTCAGGGGGCAGGGGGCCTAGCTCCTACGAGCAGTACTTC
cdr3_aa: CASSGGRGPSSYEQYF

v_call: TRBV5-1
clone_size: -
j_call: TRBJ2-6
d_call: TRBD1
cdr3_nt: TGCGCCAGCAGCATAGGACAGGGTTTGAACTCTGGGGCCAACGTCCTGACTTTC
cdr3_aa: CASSIGQGLNSGANVLTF

v_call: TRBV10-3
clone_size: once
j_call: TRBJ2-3
d_call: TRBD2
cdr3_nt: TGTGCCATCAGAAAGACTAGCTCTCCGACAGATACGCAGTATTTT
cdr3_aa: CAIRKTSSPTDTQYF

v_call: TRBV5-4
clone_size: -
j_call: TRBJ2-3
d_call: -
cdr3_nt: TGTGCATCGGGGACGGGGCGGGGTAGCACAGATACGCAGTATTTT
cdr3_aa: CASGTGRGSTDTQYF

v_call: TRBV20-1
clone_size: -
j_call: TRBJ1-2
d_call: -
cdr3_nt: TGCGGGATCGGGGGGATCTATGGCTACACCTTC
cdr3_aa: CGIGGIYGYTF

v_call: TRBV7-9
clone_size: -
j_call: TRBJ1-6
d_call: TRBD1
cdr3_nt: TGTGCCAGCAGCTCAGACCCCGGACAGGGAAACTCACCCCTCCACTTT
cdr3_aa: CASSSDPGQGNSPLHF

v_call: TRBV9
clone_size: -
j_call: TRBJ1-3
d_call: -
cdr3_nt: TGTGCCAGCAGCGCCACTACGACAGTATCTGGAAACACCATATATTTT
cdr3_aa: CASSATTTVSGNTIYF

v_call: TRBV2
clone_size: -
j_call: TRBJ1-1
d_call: -
cdr3_nt: TGTGCCAGCAGGTTCACCGCGGGATCAAAGAACACTGAAGCTTTCTTT
cdr3_aa: CASRFTAGSKNTEAFF

v_call: TRBV10-1
clone_size: few
j_call: TRBJ1-1
d_call: TRBD1
cdr3_nt: TGCGCCAGCAGTGAGTCCCGGACAGGGCGTACTGAAGCTTTCTTT
cdr3_aa: CASSESRTGRTEAFF

v_call: TRBV24-1
clone_size: -
j_call: TRBJ1-2
d_call: TRBD1
cdr3_nt: TGTGCCACCAGTGACCCGGACAGGGTTGGCTATGGCTACACCTTC
cdr3_aa: CATSDPDRVGYGYTF

v_call: TRBV5-1
clone_size: -
j_call: TRBJ1-1
d_call: -
cdr3_nt: TGCGCCAGCAGCCTAGAAAGGGGGAGAGGTGAAGCTTTCTTT
cdr3_aa: CASSLERGRGEAFF

v_call: TRBV12-5
clone_size: -
j_call: TRBJ1-1
d_call: TRBD1
cdr3_nt: TGTGCTAGTGGTTTGTCGCTCGGGACAGGGAGAACTGAAGCTTTCTTT
cdr3_aa: CASGLSLGTGRTEAFF

v_call: TRBV11-3
clone_size: -
j_call: TRBJ1-2
d_call: TRBD1
cdr3_nt: TGTGCCAGCAGCTTAACCGGGACAGGGGTCGGCTACACCTTC
cdr3_aa: CASSLTGTGVGYTF

v_call: TRBV10-3
clone_size: -
j_call: TRBJ1-1
d_call: -
cdr3_nt: TGTGCCATCAGTCCCGTGGGGGGGGGAAAAGAAGCTTTCTTT
cdr3_aa: CAISPVGGGKEAFF

v_call: TRBV4-2
clone_size: -
j_call: TRBJ2-3
d_call: -
cdr3_nt: TGTGCCAGCAGCCAAGAGACTAGCACAGATACGCAGTATTTT
cdr3_aa: CASSQETSTDTQYF

v_call: TRBV2
clone_size: -
j_call: TRBJ1-3
d_call: -
cdr3_nt: TGTGCCAGCAGCCCCCCGGCAGGGCGGATCCCCTCTGGAAACACCATATATTTT
cdr3_aa: CASSPPAGRIPSGNTIYF

v_call: TRBV5-4
clone_size: -
j_call: TRBJ2-5
d_call: -
cdr3_nt: TGTGCCAGCAGCTTGGGTTCGGAAGAGACCCAGTACTTC
cdr3_aa: CASSLGSEETQYF

v_call: TRBV7-9
clone_size: -
j_call: TRBJ1-2
d_call: TRBD1
cdr3_nt: TGTGCCAGCAGCTCGGAACAGGGGACATATGGCTACACCTTC
cdr3_aa: CASSSEQGTYGYTF

v_call: TRBV27
clone_size: few
j_call: TRBJ2-7
d_call: -
cdr3_nt: TGTGCCAGCAGCCTAACGACAGACCCGAGGATTTACGAGCAGTACTTC
cdr3_aa: CASSLTTDPRIYEQYF

v_call: TRBV9
clone_size: -
j_call: TRBJ1-2
d_call: TRBD1
cdr3_nt: TGTGCCAGCACCGGGGGGACAGGGAGAATCCTAACAAATGGCTACACCTTC
cdr3_aa: CASTGGTGRILTNGYTF

v_call: TRBV14
clone_size: -
j_call: TRBJ1-1
d_call: TRBD1
cdr3_nt: TGTGCCAGCAGCTTCCGGACAGGTTCTGAAGCTTTCTTT
cdr3_aa: CASSFRTGSEAFF

v_call: TRBV25-1
clone_size: -
j_call: TRBJ2-7
d_call: TRBD1
cdr3_nt: TGTGCCAGCAGTGCTTGGCAGGGGGCCCACGAGCAGTACTTC
cdr3_aa: CASSAWQGAHEQYF

v_call: TRBV27
clone_size: -
j_call: TRBJ1-2
d_call: -
cdr3_nt: TGTGCCAGCAGTTCGGAGGGGCTGGGTTATGGCTACACCTTC
cdr3_aa: CASSSEGLGYGYTF

v_call: TRBV15
clone_size: -
j_call: TRBJ1-2
d_call: TRBD1
cdr3_nt: TGTGCCACCAGCCTGGACAGGAACTATGGCTACACCTTC
cdr3_aa: CATSLDRNYGYTF

v_call: TRBV5-1
clone_size: -
j_call: TRBJ2-5
d_call: -
cdr3_nt: TGCGCCAGCAGCTTGGTATCGACAGAAGAGACCCAGTACTTC
cdr3_aa: CASSLVSTEETQYF

v_call: TRBV6-2/TRBV6-3
clone_size: -
j_call: TRBJ2-5
d_call: -
cdr3_nt: TGTGCCAGCAGTTACGGTCAGGGCGACCAAGAGACCCAGTACTTC
cdr3_aa: CASSYGQGDQETQYF

v_call: TRBV29-1
clone_size: once
j_call: TRBJ2-2
d_call: TRBD1
cdr3_nt: TGCAGCGTTCATCAGGGGGACACCGGGGAGCTGTTTTTT
cdr3_aa: CSVHQGDTGELFF

v_call: TRBV6-6
clone_size: few
j_call: TRBJ1-2
d_call: -
cdr3_nt: TGTGCCAGCAGCTTCGACGGTCCCTCCGGGGGCTACACCTTC
cdr3_aa: CASSFDGPSGGYTF

v_call: TRBV6-5
clone_size: -
j_call: TRBJ2-2
d_call: TRBD2
cdr3_nt: TGTGCCAGCAACCCCAAGCGGGGAAGTAACGGGGAGCTGTTTTTT
cdr3_aa: CASNPKRGSNGELFF

v_call: TRBV6-5
clone_size: -
j_call: TRBJ2-5
d_call: TRBD1
cdr3_nt: TGTGCCAGCGAACCGGACAGGGTTAGAGAGACCCAGTACTTC
cdr3_aa: CASEPDRVRETQYF

v_call: TRBV6-5
clone_size: -
j_call: TRBJ2-7
d_call: -
cdr3_nt: TGTGCCAGCAGCCCGACAGTTATCTCCTACGAGCAGTACTTC
cdr3_aa: CASSPTVISYEQYF

v_call: TRBV2
clone_size: -
j_call: TRBJ1-5
d_call: -
cdr3_nt: TGTGCCAGCAGAGAGAATCAGCCCCAGCATTTT
cdr3_aa: CASRENQPQHF

v_call: TRBV18
clone_size: -
j_call: TRBJ2-1
d_call: TRBD1
cdr3_nt: TGTGCCAGCTCACTAAGAGGACAGGGAACGACATACAATGAGCAGTTCTTC
cdr3_aa: CASSLRGQGTTYNEQFF

v_call: TRBV30
clone_size: -
j_call: TRBJ2-5
d_call: TRBD2
cdr3_nt: TGTGCCTGGAGTGCGGGACTAGCAGGAGAGACCCAGTACTTC
cdr3_aa: CAWSAGLAGETQYF

v_call: TRBV6-1
clone_size: -
j_call: TRBJ1-1
d_call: -
cdr3_nt: TGTGCCAGCAGTGAAGGGCCGAGACTAACTGAAGCTTTCTTT
cdr3_aa: CASSEGPRLTEAFF